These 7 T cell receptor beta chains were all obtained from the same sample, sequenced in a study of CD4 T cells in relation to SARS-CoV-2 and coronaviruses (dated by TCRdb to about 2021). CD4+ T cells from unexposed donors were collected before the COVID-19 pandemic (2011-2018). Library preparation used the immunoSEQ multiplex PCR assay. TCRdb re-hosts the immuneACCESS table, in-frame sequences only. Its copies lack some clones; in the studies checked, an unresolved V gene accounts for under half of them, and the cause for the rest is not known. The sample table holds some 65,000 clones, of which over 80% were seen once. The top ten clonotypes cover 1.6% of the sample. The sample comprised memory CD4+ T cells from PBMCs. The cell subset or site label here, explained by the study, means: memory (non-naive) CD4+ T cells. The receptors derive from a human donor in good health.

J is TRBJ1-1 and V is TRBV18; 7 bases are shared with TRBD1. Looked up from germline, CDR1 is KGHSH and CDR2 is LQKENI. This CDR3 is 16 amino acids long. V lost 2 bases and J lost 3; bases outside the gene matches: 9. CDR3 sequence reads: CASSPIGGLFDTEAFF. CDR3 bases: TGTGCCAGCTCACCAATAGGGGGCCTATTTGACACTGAAGCTTTCTTT. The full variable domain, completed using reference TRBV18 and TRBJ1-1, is NAGVMQNPRHLVRRRGQEARLRCSPMKGHSHVYWYRQLPEEGLKFMVYLQKENIIDESGMPKERFSAEFPKEGPSILRIQQVVRGDSAAYFCASSPIGGLFDTEAFFGQGTRLTVV.

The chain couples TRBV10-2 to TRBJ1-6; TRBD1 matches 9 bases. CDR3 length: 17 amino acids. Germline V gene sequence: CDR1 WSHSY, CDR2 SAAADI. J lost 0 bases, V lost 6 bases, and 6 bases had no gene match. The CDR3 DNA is TGCGCCAGCAGAGATCCGGGACAGGGCTCCTATAATTCACCCCTCCACTTT. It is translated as CASRDPGQGSYNSPLHF.

CDR3 residues: CASSQDRGWGLYEQYF. The CDR3 DNA reads as TGTGCCAGCAGCCAAGATCGAGGATGGGGGCTCTACGAGCAGTACTTC. The J gene is TRBJ2-7, the V gene TRBV3-1 (or the pseudogene TRBV3-2); D possibly corresponds to TRBD1 (6 bases). Trimming took off 0 bases at V and 3 bases at J, with 15 bases between the two ends. This CDR3 spans 16 amino acids. Germline assignment: CDR1 LGHDT and CDR2 YNNKEL (reference sequence).

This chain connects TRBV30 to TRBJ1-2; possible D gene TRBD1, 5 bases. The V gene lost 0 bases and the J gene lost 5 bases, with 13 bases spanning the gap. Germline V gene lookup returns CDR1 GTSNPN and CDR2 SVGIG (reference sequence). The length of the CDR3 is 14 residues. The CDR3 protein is CAWSVMRGSYGYTF. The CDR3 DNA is TGTGCCTGGAGTGTAATGAGGGGATCATATGGCTACACCTTC.

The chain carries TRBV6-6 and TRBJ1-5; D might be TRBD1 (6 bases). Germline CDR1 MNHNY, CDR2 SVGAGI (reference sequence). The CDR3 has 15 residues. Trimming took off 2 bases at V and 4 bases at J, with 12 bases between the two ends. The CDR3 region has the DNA TGTGCCAGCAGTTACGCGGACAGAGCTAATCAGCCCCAGCATTTT. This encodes CASSYADRANQPQHF.

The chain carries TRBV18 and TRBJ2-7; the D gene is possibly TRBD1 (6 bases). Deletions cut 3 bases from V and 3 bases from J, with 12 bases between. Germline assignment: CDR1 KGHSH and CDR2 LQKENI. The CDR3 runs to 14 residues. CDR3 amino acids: CASSPFRDNYEQYF. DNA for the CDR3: TGTGCCAGCTCACCCTTCCGGGACAACTACGAGCAGTACTTC.

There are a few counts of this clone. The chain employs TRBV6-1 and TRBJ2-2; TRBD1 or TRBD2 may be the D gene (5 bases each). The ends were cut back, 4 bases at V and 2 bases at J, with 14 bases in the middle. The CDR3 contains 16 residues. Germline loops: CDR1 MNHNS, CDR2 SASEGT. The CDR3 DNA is TGTGCCAGCAGTGGAGGCAGGGAGCTCAACACCGGGGAGCTGTTTTTT. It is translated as CASSGGRELNTGELFF.